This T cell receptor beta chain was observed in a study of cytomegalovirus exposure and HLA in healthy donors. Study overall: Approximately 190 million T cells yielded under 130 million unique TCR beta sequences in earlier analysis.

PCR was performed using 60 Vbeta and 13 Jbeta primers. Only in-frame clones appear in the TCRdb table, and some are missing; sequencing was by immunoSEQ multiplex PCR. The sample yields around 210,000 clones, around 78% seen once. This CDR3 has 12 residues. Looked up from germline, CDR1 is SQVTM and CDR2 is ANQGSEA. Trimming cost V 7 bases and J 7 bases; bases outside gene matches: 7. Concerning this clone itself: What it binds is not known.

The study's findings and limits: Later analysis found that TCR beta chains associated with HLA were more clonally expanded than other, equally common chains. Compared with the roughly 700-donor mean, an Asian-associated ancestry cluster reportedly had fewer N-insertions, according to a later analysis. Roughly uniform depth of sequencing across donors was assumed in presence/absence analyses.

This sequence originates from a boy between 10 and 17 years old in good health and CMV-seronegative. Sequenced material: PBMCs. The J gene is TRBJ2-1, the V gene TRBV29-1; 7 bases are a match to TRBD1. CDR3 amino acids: CSGDRVRNEQFF. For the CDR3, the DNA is TGCAGCGGAGACAGGGTTAGGAATGAGCAGTTCTTC.